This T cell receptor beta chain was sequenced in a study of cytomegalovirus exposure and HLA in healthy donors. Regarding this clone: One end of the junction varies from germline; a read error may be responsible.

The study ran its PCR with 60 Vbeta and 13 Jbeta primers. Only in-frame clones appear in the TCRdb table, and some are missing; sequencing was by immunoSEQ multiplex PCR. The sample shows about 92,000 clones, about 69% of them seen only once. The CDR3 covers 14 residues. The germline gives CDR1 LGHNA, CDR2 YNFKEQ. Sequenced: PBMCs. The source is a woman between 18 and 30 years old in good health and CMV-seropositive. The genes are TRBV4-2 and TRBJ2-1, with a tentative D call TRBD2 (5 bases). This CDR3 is CASSKEAGYNEQFF. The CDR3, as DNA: TGTGCCAGCAGCAAAGAGGCGGGCTACAATGAGCAGTTCTTC.